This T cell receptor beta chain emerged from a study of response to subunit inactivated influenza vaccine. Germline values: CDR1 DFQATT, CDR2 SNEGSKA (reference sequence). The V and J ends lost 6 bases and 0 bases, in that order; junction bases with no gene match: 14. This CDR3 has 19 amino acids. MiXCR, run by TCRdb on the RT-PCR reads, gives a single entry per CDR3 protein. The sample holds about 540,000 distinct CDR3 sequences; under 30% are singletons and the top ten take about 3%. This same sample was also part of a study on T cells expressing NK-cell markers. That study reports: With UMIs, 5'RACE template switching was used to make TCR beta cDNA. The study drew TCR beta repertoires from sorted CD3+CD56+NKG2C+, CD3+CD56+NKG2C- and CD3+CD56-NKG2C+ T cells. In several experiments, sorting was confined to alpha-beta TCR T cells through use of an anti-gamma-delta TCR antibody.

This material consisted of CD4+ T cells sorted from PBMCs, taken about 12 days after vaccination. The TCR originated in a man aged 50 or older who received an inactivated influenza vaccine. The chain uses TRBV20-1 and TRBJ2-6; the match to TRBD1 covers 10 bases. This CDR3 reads CSAPPRGGQGISGANVLTF. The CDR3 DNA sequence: TGCAGTGCCCCGCCTAGGGGGGGACAGGGGATCTCTGGGGCCAACGTCCTGACTTTC.